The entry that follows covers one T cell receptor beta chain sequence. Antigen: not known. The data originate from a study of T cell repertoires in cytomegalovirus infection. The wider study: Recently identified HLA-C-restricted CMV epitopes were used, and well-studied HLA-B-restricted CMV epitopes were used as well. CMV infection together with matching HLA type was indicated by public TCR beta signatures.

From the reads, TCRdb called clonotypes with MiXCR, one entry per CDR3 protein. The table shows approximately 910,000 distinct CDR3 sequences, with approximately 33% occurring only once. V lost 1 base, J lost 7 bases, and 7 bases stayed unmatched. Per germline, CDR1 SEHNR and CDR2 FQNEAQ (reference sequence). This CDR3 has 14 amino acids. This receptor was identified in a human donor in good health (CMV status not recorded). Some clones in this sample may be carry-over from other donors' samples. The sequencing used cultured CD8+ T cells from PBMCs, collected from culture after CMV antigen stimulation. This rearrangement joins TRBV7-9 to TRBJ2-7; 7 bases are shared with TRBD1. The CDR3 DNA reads TGTGCCAGCAGCTTAGGAGGGGGCTCGAGAGAGCAGTACTTC. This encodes CASSLGGGSREQYF.